This T cell receptor (beta chain) comes out of a study of blood T cells in healthy people across ages. This clonotype has just one count. It was with a sample-barcoded 5' primer and a J-beta primer mix that a second PCR of roughly 7 to 12 cycles was run. Via MiXCR, TCRdb re-called the 5' RACE reads, giving one row per CDR3 protein. The table includes around 970,000 distinct CDR3 sequences, 51% detected once. V shed 1 base and J shed 2 bases, with 28 bases lying between them. From germline, CDR1 is SGHKS and CDR2 YYEKEE (reference sequence). The CDR3 has 20 amino acids. The rearrangement uses TRBV5-5 and TRBJ2-7; possibly TRBD1 for D (6 bases). The sequencing sample was made of blood. The clonotype comes from a woman aged 55-70 years in good health. CDR3 amino acids: CASSLPTRLDRRFEAYEQYF. CDR3 bases: TGTGCCAGCAGCTTGCCCACTCGGCTGGACAGAAGGTTCGAGGCCTACGAGCAGTACTTC.